This record looks at one T cell receptor beta chain sequence and its context. The record originates from a study of blood T cell repertoires in COVID-19. Study background: Collection of acute and convalescent COVID-19 samples took place in the United States, Italy and Spain.

Per the original data handling: Nucleated cell counts were estimated from reference gene primer amplification. Generated by immunoSEQ multiplex PCR, the TCRdb table keeps only in-frame clones and is missing some. V, J and clone size derive from that table, while D and trimming were established from the DNA sequence. Among around 130,000 clones, 75% to 85% were seen once, and the ten largest hold 15% to 25%. The V gene lost 0 bases and the J gene lost 0 bases, with 6 bases spanning the gap. The germline V gene has CDR1 MNHEY and CDR2 SVGAGI. This CDR3 region has 15 residues. The sample taken for sequencing was peripheral blood. The chain employs TRBV6-5 and TRBJ1-3; the D gene is possibly TRBD1 (5 bases). The receptor's source is a man older than 75 with acute or convalescent COVID-19. CDR3 sequence: CASSYSGLSGNTIYF. The CDR3 DNA reads as TGTGCCAGCAGTTACTCGGGGCTCTCTGGAAACACCATATATTTT.